Presented here are 30 T cell receptor beta chains from one specimen sequenced in a study of blood T cell repertoires in COVID-19. Data came from immunoSEQ multiplex PCR; TCRdb stores just in-frame clones and leaves some out. The data contain approximately 330,000 clones, roughly 89% of them singletons. The sample taken for sequencing was peripheral blood. The receptors here all came from a man under 40 with COVID-19, enrolled during active disease.

The chain recombines TRBV6-2 or TRBV6-3 with TRBJ2-7; TRBD1 matches 7 bases. V gave up 2 bases and J gave up 9 bases; unmatched junction bases: 4. This CDR3 is 12 amino acids long. Germline CDR1 MNHEY, CDR2 SVGEGT. CDR3 bases: TGTGCCAGCAGTTACGCCCAGGGGGTGCAGTACTTC. As protein: CASSYAQGVQYF.

This clone occurred once. This rearrangement joins TRBV6-5 to TRBJ2-4; maybe TRBD1 (6 bases). V dropped 5 bases and J dropped 2 bases, with 13 bases sitting between them. There are 15 residues in the CDR3. Germline CDR1 MNHEY, CDR2 SVGAGI. The CDR3 DNA reads as TGTGCCAGCAGTATAAACAGGGACCCCAAAAACATTCAGTACTTC. Residues: CASSINRDPKNIQYF.

The chain couples TRBV7-3 to TRBJ2-2, with 16 nucleotides matching TRBD2. The trim removed 5 bases at V and 8 bases at J, leaving 14 bases unmatched. Germline values: CDR1 SGHTA, CDR2 FQGTGA. The CDR3 runs 19 residues. The CDR3 spells CASSPTGLAGGPSLGELFF. The CDR3 nucleotides are TGTGCCAGCAGCCCAACGGGACTAGCGGGAGGGCCTAGTCTGGGGGAGCTGTTTTTT.

The V and J genes are TRBV11-2 and TRBJ2-7, with TRBD1 identical over 7 bases. Germline lookup yields CDR1 SGHAT and CDR2 FQNNGV. V trimming: 0 bases; J trimming: 1 base; junction bases outside the gene matches: 6. The length of the CDR3 is 16 residues. The CDR3 reads CASSLDLGQFSYEQYF. In DNA form, the CDR3 reads TGTGCCAGCAGCTTAGATTTGGGACAGTTTTCCTACGAGCAGTACTTC.

The genes are TRBV7-9 and TRBJ1-1; no firm D call. The germline CDR1 and CDR2 sequences are SEHNR and FQNEAQ (reference sequence). The CDR3 contains 14 residues. Trimming stripped 5 bases from V and 1 base from J, with 11 bases between. CDR3 sequence: CASSTSGRNTEAFF. Here the CDR3 DNA reads TGTGCCAGCAGCACCTCGGGGAGGAACACTGAAGCTTTCTTT.

This clone has a handful of counts. The chain links TRBV28 to TRBJ1-2, with 11 nucleotides matching TRBD1. V was pared by 1 base and J by 8 bases, with 3 bases of the junction left unmatched. CDR3 length equals 14 residues. Germline-derived CDR1 and CDR2 are MDHEN and SYDVKM. CDR3 region: CASSLSDRGRGYTF. The DNA for the CDR3 is TGTGCCAGCAGTTTATCGGACAGGGGGCGGGGCTACACCTTC.

The chain employs TRBV10-2 and TRBJ2-1; D perhaps matches TRBD2 (7 bases). Germline V gene data show CDR1 as WSHSY and CDR2 as SAAADI. V was pared by 5 bases and J by 7 bases, with 15 bases between. CDR3 length equals 14 residues. The CDR3: CASSPGGPGNEQFF. CDR3 bases: TGCGCCAGCAGTCCCGGGGGGCCTGGGAATGAGCAGTTCTTC.

The rearrangement links TRBV9 to TRBJ1-4; unclear D gene. The CDR3 spans 15 residues. CDR1 and CDR2 from the germline V gene are SGDLS and YYNGEE. The V end lost 4 bases, the J end lost 0 bases, and 10 bases lay between the germline ends. The CDR3 region is CASSSAATTNEKLFF. In DNA form, the CDR3 reads TGTGCCAGCAGCTCCGCAGCGACAACTAATGAAAAACTGTTTTTT.

The chain combines TRBV20-1 with TRBJ1-2; D is uncertain. Trimming stripped 2 bases from V and 5 bases from J, with 6 bases between. Germline CDR1 and CDR2: DFQATT and SNEGSKA (reference sequence). CDR3 length equals 11 residues. CDR3 coding DNA: TGCAGTGCTAGATGGGAGTATGGCTACACCTTC. This encodes CSARWEYGYTF.

This sequence joins TRBV13 and TRBJ2-7; TRBD2 matches 8 bases. Germline V CDR1 and CDR2: PRHDT, FYEKMQ (reference sequence). The CDR3 has 19 residues. V dropped 5 bases and J dropped 5; count of bases not matched to a gene: 23. The CDR3 protein is CASSVATVSSGRAGHEQYF. The CDR3 DNA sequence: TGTGCCAGCAGCGTCGCCACCGTCTCTAGCGGGCGGGCCGGACACGAGCAGTACTTC.

The chain couples TRBV6-2 or TRBV6-3 to TRBJ1-3, with a weak D call TRBD1 (6 bases). The V and J ends lost 0 bases and 2 bases respectively, with 14 bases between them. Germline V gene sequence: CDR1 MNHEY, CDR2 SVGEGT. This CDR3 region has 17 residues. The CDR3 reads CASSYSMRGRTGNTIYF. The DNA for the CDR3 is TGTGCCAGCAGTTACTCGATGCGGGGGCGCACTGGAAACACCATATATTTT.

The V gene is TRBV6-6, the J gene TRBJ2-1, with D unclear. This CDR3 contains 14 residues. CDR1 MNHNY and CDR2 SVGAGI come from the germline V gene (reference sequence). Trimming removed 2 bases at V and 0 bases at J, with 5 bases between. Here the CDR3 reads CASSYESSYNEQFF. The CDR3, as DNA: TGTGCCAGCAGTTACGAGAGCTCCTACAATGAGCAGTTCTTC.

On this clone itself: The same CDR3 is also encoded by other DNA sequences in this sample. V usage is TRBV14 and J usage is TRBJ1-1, with D perhaps matching TRBD1 (6 bases). Trimming pared 0 bases from V and 4 bases from J, leaving 6 bases between. Germline-derived CDR1 and CDR2 are SGHDN and FVKESK. CDR3 length: 13 residues. CDR3 sequence: CASSQDRGTEAFF. CDR3 DNA sequence: TGTGCCAGCAGCCAAGACAGGGGCACTGAAGCTTTCTTT.

J is TRBJ2-1 and V is TRBV28, with 12 bases fitting TRBD2. Germline V lookup: CDR1 MDHEN, CDR2 SYDVKM. The V segment lost 6 bases and the J segment 8 bases; nucleotides outside the gene matches: 8. The CDR3 totals 15 residues. CDR3 sequence: CASSFLAGGRHEQFF. CDR3 DNA sequence: TGTGCCAGCAGCTTCCTAGCGGGAGGGCGCCATGAGCAGTTCTTC.

This clone occurred a few times. Here the CDR3 DNA reads TGTGCCAGCAGCCAAGCCCCCGGGAGCAATGAGCAGTTCTTC. This sequence encodes CASSQAPGSNEQFF. The chain couples TRBV3-1 (or the pseudogene TRBV3-2) to TRBJ2-1; D perhaps matches TRBD2 (6 bases). Germline V lookup: CDR1 LGHDT, CDR2 YNNKEL (reference sequence). The V end was cut by 1 base, the J end by 6 bases, with 10 bases between. This CDR3 spans 14 amino acids.

The V gene is TRBV7-8, the J gene TRBJ2-7, with 9 bases lining up with TRBD2. V shed 1 base, J shed 7 bases, and the junction held 17 bases outside the gene matches. The CDR3 is 18 amino acids. Germline CDR1 reads SGHVS; CDR2 reads FQNEAQ. Written as DNA, the CDR3 is TGTGCCAGCAGCTTAGGGGGGGCGAACGGCGGGAGGGCCGGGGAGCAGTACTTC. It translates to CASSLGGANGGRAGEQYF.

The rearrangement links TRBV18 to TRBJ2-3, with TRBD1 identical over 7 bases. CDR1 is KGHSH and CDR2 is LQKENI in the germline V gene. Losses at the gene ends were 0 bases for V and 5 bases for J; bases not matched to a gene: 2. The CDR3 is made up of 14 amino acids. DNA of the CDR3: TGTGCCAGCTCACCACCTGGGACAGAAGATACGCAGTATTTT. It is translated as CASSPPGTEDTQYF.

The table lists this clone with a few counts. J is TRBJ1-5 and V is TRBV27; 8 nucleotides line up with TRBD1. Germline V gene lookup returns CDR1 MNHEY and CDR2 SMNVEV (reference sequence). V lost 6 bases to trimming and J lost 4 bases; unmatched junction nucleotides: 8. The CDR3 extends over 15 amino acids. As DNA, the CDR3 is TGTGCCAGCAGACCTCCCGGGACAGGAAATCAGCCCCAGCATTTT. This gives the protein CASRPPGTGNQPQHF.

This chain joins TRBV19 and TRBJ1-6, with a possible D match to TRBD1 (6 bases). V gave up 3 bases and J gave up 9 bases, with 18 bases separating them. The CDR3 sequence is 16 residues long. Germline V gene lookup returns CDR1 LNHDA and CDR2 SQIVND (reference sequence). This CDR3 is CASSMRGQTFGSPLHF. In DNA form, the CDR3 reads TGTGCCAGTAGTATGCGAGGACAGACCTTTGGTTCACCCCTCCACTTT.

The chain combines TRBV13 with TRBJ2-5; D is perhaps TRBD2 (6 bases). This CDR3 is built from 15 residues. Germline CDR1 reads PRHDT; CDR2 reads FYEKMQ (reference sequence). Trimming left V 1 base short and J 0 bases short, with 9 bases between. CDR3 coding DNA: TGTGCCAGCAGCTTAGTAACTAGCTACCAAGAGACCCAGTACTTC. As protein: CASSLVTSYQETQYF.

The V and J genes are TRBV9 and TRBJ1-5; D is possibly TRBD1 (5 bases). The V end lost 0 bases, the J end lost 4 bases, and 11 bases lay between the germline ends. This CDR3 comprises 15 residues. Germline CDR1 is SGDLS and CDR2 is YYNGEE. The CDR3, as DNA: TGTGCCAGCAGCGTAGGCGGGGGTTGGAATCAGCCCCAGCATTTT. It yields the protein CASSVGGGWNQPQHF.

This sequence joins TRBV9 and TRBJ2-1, with 8 bases aligning to TRBD2. The CDR3 covers 15 residues. Germline V CDR1 and CDR2: SGDLS, YYNGEE. Trimming took 4 bases from V and 2 from J; bases not matched to a gene: 5. This CDR3 reads CASSPQTSAYNEQFF. The CDR3 DNA sequence: TGTGCCAGCAGCCCCCAGACTAGCGCCTACAATGAGCAGTTCTTC. The complete variable domain, with remaining parts taken from reference TRBV9 and TRBJ2-1, reads DSGVTQTPKHLITATGQRVTLRCSPRSGDLSVYWYQQSLDQGLQFLIQYYNGEERAKGNILERFSAQQFPDLHSELNLSSLELGDSALYFCASSPQTSAYNEQFFGPGTRLTVL.

CDR3 DNA sequence: TGTGCCAGCACCCGACAGGCCGTCCATGAAAAACTGTTTTTT. Encoded protein: CASTRQAVHEKLFF. This chain links TRBV28 with TRBJ1-4; tentative D call: TRBD1 (6 bases). Germline values: CDR1 MDHEN, CDR2 SYDVKM. The CDR3 covers 14 residues. Trimming removed 7 bases at V and 6 bases at J, with 15 bases between.

V usage is TRBV14 and J usage is TRBJ2-1, with D possibly being TRBD2 (7 bases). In germline, CDR1 is SGHDN, CDR2 FVKESK. The V end lost 8 bases, the J end lost 8 bases, and 13 bases lay between the germline ends. CDR3 length: 12 residues. CDR3 DNA: TGTGCCAGCGGGGGGGCTTGGTATGAGCAGTTCTTC. It yields the protein CASGGAWYEQFF.

V and J are TRBV4-1 and TRBJ1-2, with 9 bases aligning to TRBD1. V lost 0 bases, J lost 2 bases, and 7 bases stayed unmatched. Per germline, CDR1 MGHRA and CDR2 YSYEKL. This CDR3 contains 17 residues. CDR3 DNA: TGCGCCAGCAGCCAAGAAACAGGGGGCCCGTTGAACTATGGCTACACCTTC. Translated: CASSQETGGPLNYGYTF.

The chain has TRBV9 and TRBJ1-6; TRBD1 agrees at 9 bases. The V gene end was trimmed by 5 bases and the J gene end by 7 bases; junction bases not matched to a gene: 4. Per the germline V gene, CDR1 is SGDLS and CDR2 is YYNGEE. This CDR3 comprises 14 residues. The CDR3 DNA follows: TGTGCCAGCAGTGGGACAGGGCTGAATTCACCCCTCCACTTT. Encoded protein: CASSGTGLNSPLHF.

A note on this clone: Other DNA sequences of this sample code for an identical CDR3. This chain links TRBV9 with TRBJ2-7; 7 bases map to TRBD1. Trimming cost V 2 bases and J 2 bases; bases outside gene matches: 4. Germline loops: CDR1 SGDLS, CDR2 YYNGEE. The CDR3 is made up of 14 amino acids. The CDR3, as DNA: TGTGCCAGCAGCGTGGGACAGCTCGCCTACGAGCAGTACTTC. Amino acid sequence: CASSVGQLAYEQYF.

The gene calls are TRBV7-8 and TRBJ1-2, with D perhaps TRBD1 (5 bases). V was trimmed by 5 bases and J by 3 bases, leaving 13 bases between them. Germline V gives CDR1 SGHVS, CDR2 FQNEAQ. This CDR3 comprises 14 residues. DNA of the CDR3: TGTGCCAGCAGCCCGGGGAGGGGCGACTATGGCTACACCTTC. Translation gives CASSPGRGDYGYTF.

The chain recombines TRBV27 with TRBJ2-3; D possibly corresponds to TRBD1 (5 bases). Germline CDR1 is MNHEY and CDR2 is SMNVEV (reference sequence). The CDR3 has 15 residues. V was trimmed by 3 bases and J by 3 bases, leaving 13 bases between them. The CDR3 DNA is TGTGCCAGCAGTTTGGTGGCCAGGGTTACAGATACGCAGTATTTT. It is translated as CASSLVARVTDTQYF.

The chain recombines TRBV6-2 or TRBV6-3 with TRBJ2-3; 12 bases agree with TRBD1. Germline CDR1 reads MNHEY; CDR2 reads SVGEGT. Losses at the gene ends were 6 bases for V and 7 bases for J; bases not matched to a gene: 11. CDR3 length: 16 residues. Here the CDR3 reads CASSEAGQGAMNTQYF. The CDR3 nucleotides read TGTGCCAGCAGCGAAGCGGGACAGGGGGCGATGAATACGCAGTATTTT.